These 17 T cell receptor beta chains originate from one sample sequenced in a study of T cell repertoires in cytomegalovirus infection. TCRdb re-derived calls from the reads in MiXCR, one entry per CDR3 protein. The sample includes under 300,000 distinct CDR3 sequences, around 12% of them seen just once. Sequencing used PBMCs. These TCRs come from a human donor in good health (CMV status not recorded). Some clones in this sample may be carry-over from other donors' samples.

This clonotype was recorded a few times. The chain recombines TRBV6-6 with TRBJ2-2; D is unclear. This CDR3 has 16 amino acids. Trimming took 4 bases from V and 4 from J, leaving 16 bases between them. CDR1 and CDR2 from the germline V gene are MNHNY and SVGAGI (reference sequence). The CDR3 DNA is TGTGCCAGCAGTTCGTCACTGGGAAGGAGCACCGGGGAGCTGTTTTTT. Translated, it gives CASSSSLGRSTGELFF.

The rearrangement uses TRBV28 and TRBJ1-1, with TRBD1 matching 10 bases. J gave up 3 bases and V 7 bases, and 8 bases lay outside the gene matches. The CDR3 runs to 15 residues. Looked up from germline, CDR1 is MDHEN and CDR2 is SYDVKM. The CDR3 bases are TGTGCCAGCATCACTGCGGGACAGGGGTACACTGAAGCTTTCTTT. This translates into CASITAGQGYTEAFF.

This clonotype occurred many times. The chain is built from TRBV7-2 and TRBJ2-5, with 7 bases fitting TRBD1. Germline V gene data show CDR1 as SGHTA and CDR2 as FQGNSA. J lost 1 base, V lost 5 bases, and 7 bases had no gene match. The CDR3 contains 15 residues. This CDR3 reads CASSTAGTAQETQYF. The CDR3 region has the DNA TGTGCCAGCAGCACTGCCGGGACAGCCCAAGAGACCCAGTACTTC.

This clonotype was found a few times. The CDR3 loop is CASTSGGDTEAFF. For the CDR3, the DNA is TGCGCCAGCACCTCAGGAGGGGACACTGAAGCTTTCTTT. The chain uses TRBV4-3 and TRBJ1-1, with D tentatively TRBD1 (5 bases). CDR3 size: 13 residues. Trimming pared 7 bases from V and 3 bases from J, leaving 12 bases between. Germline V gene sequence: CDR1 LGHNA, CDR2 YSLEER.

This clonotype appeared many times. This rearrangement joins TRBV7-2 to TRBJ2-5; D not certain. The CDR3 runs to 15 residues. Trimming stripped 0 bases from V and 1 base from J, with 9 bases between. Per germline, CDR1 SGHTA and CDR2 FQGNSA. The CDR3 DNA reads as TGTGCCAGCAGCTTAGCGGAAGGGATCCAAGAGACCCAGTACTTC. Its translation is CASSLAEGIQETQYF.

This chain links TRBV10-3 with TRBJ1-5; a possible D gene is TRBD1 (5 bases). From germline, CDR1 is ENHRY and CDR2 SYGVKD. The germline V and J ends were trimmed by 3 bases and 5 bases, with 11 bases remaining between them. The CDR3 extends over 14 amino acids. In DNA, the CDR3 is TGTGCCATCAGTGATACAGGTACCTATCAGCCCCAGCATTTT. Its translation is CAISDTGTYQPQHF.

This clonotype occurred many times. This chain's CDR3 is CASSYPGDTQYF. In DNA form, the CDR3 reads TGTGCCAGCAGCTACCCTGGAGATACGCAGTATTTT. The V and J genes are TRBV7-3 and TRBJ2-3, with unresolved D. This CDR3 has 12 residues. V was shortened by 4 bases and J by 5 bases, with 7 bases between the two germline ends. From germline, CDR1 is SGHTA and CDR2 FQGTGA.

This clonotype was detected only a few times. The rearrangement uses TRBV7-9 and TRBJ2-5; 10 bases map to TRBD2. The germline CDR1 and CDR2 sequences are SEHNR and FQNEAQ (reference sequence). The length of the CDR3 is 17 residues. V dropped 8 bases and J dropped 9; count of bases not matched to a gene: 21. For the CDR3, the DNA is TGTGCCAGCGGGACGATCCGGCTAGCGGGGGTTAGGAGTTCCCAGTACTTC. This sequence encodes CASGTIRLAGVRSSQYF.

The V gene is TRBV6-6, the J gene TRBJ2-5, with TRBD2 matching over 9 bases. The germline V gene has CDR1 MNHNY and CDR2 SVGAGI (reference sequence). This CDR3 spans 14 amino acids. The ends lost 11 bases at V and 7 bases at J; junction bases unmatched: 14. The DNA of the CDR3 is TGTGCCGTGACCCGGGGTAGCGGGAGTCGGACCCAGTACTTC. Translation: CAVTRGSGSRTQYF.

This clonotype was counted ten times or more. V and J are TRBV28 and TRBJ1-5, with 9 bases identical to TRBD1. The length of the CDR3 is 19 residues. Looked up from germline, CDR1 is MDHEN and CDR2 is SYDVKM. The V gene end was trimmed by 4 bases and the J gene end by 1 base; junction bases not matched to a gene: 14. The CDR3 DNA reads TGTGCCAGCAGTTCGAACCCTCGGGACAGGGATATGAGCAATCAGCCCCAGCATTTT. Translation: CASSSNPRDRDMSNQPQHF.

This clonotype came up many times. The chain joins TRBV7-2 to TRBJ1-6; no reliable D call. The V end lost 4 bases, the J end lost 2 bases, and 6 bases lay between the germline ends. Per germline, CDR1 SGHTA and CDR2 FQGNSA. The CDR3 loop spans 14 amino acids. CDR3 in amino acids: CASSSRTYNSPLHF. The CDR3 nucleotides read TGTGCCAGCAGCTCCCGGACCTATAATTCACCCCTCCACTTT.

This clonotype appeared a few times. The rearrangement joins TRBV5-5 to TRBJ2-2; D perhaps matches TRBD2 (5 bases). The germline V gene has CDR1 SGHKS and CDR2 YYEKEE (reference sequence). The CDR3 covers 15 residues. V lost 3 bases and J lost 3, with 12 bases in between. CDR3 sequence (DNA): TGTGCCAGCAGCTACTTCCGGGGTGACACCGGGGAGCTGTTTTTT. Protein sequence: CASSYFRGDTGELFF.

CDR3 in DNA: TGTGCCAGCAGCTTATCCGGAACCGGGGAGCTGTTTTTT. This sequence encodes CASSLSGTGELFF. This chain uses TRBV7-3 with TRBJ2-2; no definite D call. CDR1 and CDR2 (germline): SGHTA, FQGTGA. V was shortened by 2 bases and J by 5 bases, with 6 bases between the two germline ends. The CDR3 has 13 residues.

This clonotype has more than one count but fewer than ten. This chain connects TRBV19 to TRBJ1-5; unclear D gene. Germline assignment: CDR1 LNHDA and CDR2 SQIVND (reference sequence). The CDR3 consists of 14 residues. Trimming stripped 3 bases from V and 4 bases from J, with 10 bases between. The CDR3 bases are TGTGCCAGTAGTATTCTCCCGAGGAATCAGCCCCAGCATTTT. Translated: CASSILPRNQPQHF.

This clonotype was recorded at least ten times. J is TRBJ2-1 and V is TRBV7-2; 7 nucleotides match TRBD1. Trimming took 2 bases from V and 6 from J; bases not matched to a gene: 4. The CDR3 length is 14 residues. Germline loops: CDR1 SGHTA, CDR2 FQGNSA. This CDR3 is CASSLRDSSNEQFF. In nucleotides, the CDR3 is TGTGCCAGCAGCTTACGGGACAGCAGCAATGAGCAGTTCTTC. The full variable domain, completed using reference TRBV7-2 and TRBJ2-1, is GAGVSQSPSNKVTEKGKDVELRCDPISGHTALYWYRQSLGQGLEFLIYFQGNSAPDKSGLPSDRFSAERTGGSVSTLTIQRTQQEDSAVYLCASSLRDSSNEQFFGPGTRLTVL.

In this sample, this clonotype turned up a few times. The chain joins TRBV6-6 to TRBJ1-1; the D is unclear. CDR1 MNHNY and CDR2 SVGAGI come from the germline V gene (reference sequence). V shed 2 bases and J shed 1 base, with 8 bases lying between them. The CDR3 spans 14 residues. The CDR3 here is CASSYGRPNTEAFF. CDR3 DNA: TGTGCCAGCAGTTACGGACGGCCGAACACTGAAGCTTTCTTT.

This clonotype appeared many times. The chain is built from TRBV7-2 and TRBJ2-7, with D possibly being TRBD1 (5 bases). The CDR3 runs to 15 residues. Germline V lookup: CDR1 SGHTA, CDR2 FQGNSA. V dropped 1 base and J dropped 3 bases, with 13 bases sitting between them. For the CDR3, the DNA is TGTGCCAGCAGCTTAGGAAGGGGCCTCAGCTACGAGCAGTACTTC. Translation gives CASSLGRGLSYEQYF.